The 6 T cell receptor beta chains below were found in one sample sequenced in a study of blood T cells in healthy people across ages. Alongside a J-beta primer mix, a sample-barcoded 5' primer served in a second PCR lasting about 7 to 12 cycles. MiXCR, run by TCRdb on the 5' RACE reads, gives a single entry per CDR3 protein. The repertoire holds more than 650,000 distinct CDR3 sequences, with roughly 50% as singletons. Sequencing used blood. The receptors shown here come from a man older than 75 in good health.

This clonotype was seen many times. This rearrangement joins TRBV7-2 to TRBJ2-1; 7 bases map to TRBD2. The germline CDR1 and CDR2 sequences are SGHTA and FQGNSA. This CDR3 contains 14 residues. With 5 bases clipped from V and 8 bases from J, the junction kept 9 bases outside the gene matches. The DNA for the CDR3 is TGTGCCAGCAGCCCTCGGGGACTATCGGATGAGCAGTTCTTC. It codes for CASSPRGLSDEQFF.

This clonotype was found a few times. The CDR3 DNA is TGTGCCAGCAGCTTAAATTCCTTACCCAACCACGAGCAGTACTTC. It is translated as CASSLNSLPNHEQYF. V and J are TRBV7-3 and TRBJ2-7, with D uncertain. Germline CDR1 SGHTA, CDR2 FQGTGA. V was pared by 1 base and J by 5 bases, with 15 bases between. The CDR3 consists of 15 residues.

Notes on this clonotype: No DNA is shown, since the ends of the CDR3 on it are uncertain; the CDR3 is the one TCRdb lists. This chain links TRBV6-6 with TRBJ2-7; the table calls TRBD1, which could not be checked here. The CDR3 is 15 amino acids in total, end residues counted. The germline gives CDR1 MNHNY, CDR2 SVGAGI (reference sequence). The CDR3 spells CASSSGQGFWDEQYF.

This chain links TRBV29-1 with TRBJ2-2, with D maybe TRBD1 (6 bases). CDR3 length: 17 residues. CDR1 and CDR2 from the germline V gene are SQVTM and ANQGSEA. V dropped 4 bases and J dropped 0 bases, with 18 bases sitting between them. The CDR3 bases are TGCAGCGTTGGTCTGGGACACCTTCCTCCGAACACCGGGGAGCTGTTTTTT. This gives the protein CSVGLGHLPPNTGELFF.

This clonotype was seen more than once but under ten times. CDR3 in amino acids: CASSESGVNYGYTF. The CDR3 DNA is TGTGCCAGCAGTGAGTCAGGTGTGAACTATGGCTACACCTTC. The J gene is TRBJ1-2, the V gene TRBV2; D is unresolved. From germline, CDR1 is SNHLY and CDR2 FYNNEI. V was shortened by 3 bases and J by 2 bases, with 10 bases between the two germline ends. This CDR3 has 14 amino acids.

This clonotype came up a few times. The CDR3 loop reads CASSDRTSSYEQYF. In DNA, the CDR3 is TGTGCCAGCAGCGATCGGACTAGCTCCTACGAGCAGTACTTC. This rearrangement joins TRBV7-2 to TRBJ2-7; TRBD2 matches at 7 bases. Germline CDR1 is SGHTA and CDR2 is FQGNSA. There are 14 residues in the CDR3. Trimming took 5 bases from V and 0 from J; bases not matched to a gene: 4.